This T cell receptor beta chain emerged from a study of blood T cell repertoires in COVID-19. Study-wide context: COVID-19 samples from acute and convalescent phases originated in the United States, Italy and Spain.

This clone has a handful of counts. Other DNA sequences in the same sample also yield this CDR3. CDR1 and CDR2 from the germline V gene are MNHNS and SASEGT. This CDR3 is built from 14 residues. The trim removed 2 bases at V and 4 bases at J, leaving 4 bases unmatched. Methods used by the authors: Reference gene primer amplification yielded estimated nucleated cell counts. Repertoires were generated with immunoSEQ multiplex PCR, while TCRdb's copy carries only in-frame clones and drops some. V and J calls and clone size are copied from that table; D and trimming were computed from the DNA. The profile shows 100,000 to 140,000 clones, 60% to 85% of them singletons.

Sequencing input: peripheral blood. V and J are TRBV6-1 and TRBJ2-7; 8 bases match TRBD1. The receptor was derived from a man aged 70 or older with acute or convalescent COVID-19. The CDR3 is CASSEPGQAYEQYF. The CDR3 region has the DNA TGTGCCAGCAGTGAACCGGGACAGGCTTACGAGCAGTACTTC.